The 21 T cell receptor beta chains below all came from one sample that was sequenced in a study of T cell responses to AZD1222 COVID-19 vaccine. Profiled with immunoSEQ multiplex PCR; TCRdb holds only in-frame clones, not every one. The sample has some 170,000 clones; approximately 90% are singletons. Material: peripheral blood, obtained on day 0 of MenACWY control vaccination. The receptor source for this set is an adult in good health.

The chain uses TRBV7-2 and TRBJ1-5; D unclear. Germline lookup yields CDR1 SGHTA and CDR2 FQGNSA. The CDR3 has 14 amino acids. V was trimmed by 5 bases and J by 3 bases, leaving 11 bases between them. The CDR3 DNA reads TGTGCCAGCAGCCCCTCCTTGCCCAATCAGCCCCAGCATTTT. It specifies CASSPSLPNQPQHF. The full variable domain, completed using reference TRBV7-2 and TRBJ1-5, is GAGVSQSPSNKVTEKGKDVELRCDPISGHTALYWYRQSLGQGLEFLIYFQGNSAPDKSGLPSDRFSAERTGGSVSTLTIQRTQQEDSAVYLCASSPSLPNQPQHFGDGTRLSIL.

V and J are TRBV29-1 and TRBJ1-1, with D unresolved. Germline CDR1 SQVTM, CDR2 ANQGSEA. The CDR3 runs to 11 residues. Trimming stripped 3 bases from V and 1 base from J, with 3 bases between. In nucleotides, the CDR3 is TGCAGCGTTGAGAAGAACACTGAAGCTTTCTTT. This gives the protein CSVEKNTEAFF.

The chain employs TRBV5-6 and TRBJ1-2, with 7 bases lining up with TRBD1. CDR1 and CDR2 (germline): SGHDT, YYEEEE. The V segment lost 0 bases and the J segment 8 bases; nucleotides outside the gene matches: 13. The CDR3 is 16 amino acids. This CDR3 is CASSLDQRGQGIGYTF. CDR3 coding DNA: TGTGCCAGCAGCTTGGACCAGAGGGGGCAAGGAATCGGCTACACCTTC.

In its sample, this clone was seen once. The genes are TRBV9 and TRBJ1-4; D call uncertain. The CDR3 loop spans 15 amino acids. The germline V gene has CDR1 SGDLS and CDR2 YYNGEE. Trimming pared 2 bases from V and 0 bases from J, leaving 8 bases between. The CDR3 DNA follows: TGTGCCAGCAGCGTCAGTCCAGCAACTAATGAAAAACTGTTTTTT. Its translation is CASSVSPATNEKLFF.

The V call is TRBV19, the J call TRBJ1-6; 11 nucleotides line up with TRBD1. The CDR3 consists of 15 residues. J lost 3 bases, V lost 6 bases, and 1 base had no gene match. CDR1 and CDR2 (germline): LNHDA, SQIVND (reference sequence). The CDR3 sequence is CASSGTGGYNSPLHF. CDR3 coding DNA: TGTGCCAGTAGCGGGACAGGGGGCTATAATTCACCCCTCCACTTT.

The V gene is TRBV29-1, the J gene TRBJ1-1; 8 bases line up with TRBD1. The CDR3 has 14 amino acids. In germline, CDR1 is SQVTM, CDR2 ANQGSEA. The junction had 11 bases not matched to a gene; V was cut back by 6 bases and J by 5 bases. CDR3 sequence reads: CSVDRGGVGTEAFF. CDR3 DNA sequence: TGCAGCGTAGACAGGGGAGGCGTAGGGACTGAAGCTTTCTTT.

The rearrangement links TRBV7-2 to TRBJ1-2; 8 bases are shared with TRBD1. The CDR3 extends over 17 amino acids. The V gene's germline CDR1 is SGHTA and CDR2 FQGNSA. V trimming: 2 bases; J trimming: 0 bases; junction bases outside the gene matches: 8. For the CDR3, the DNA is TGTGCCAGCAGCTTACGTGCAGGGGGCCTCACTAACTATGGCTACACCTTC. This translates into CASSLRAGGLTNYGYTF.

V is TRBV30 and J is TRBJ1-1, with 7 bases aligning to TRBD1. Germline values: CDR1 GTSNPN, CDR2 SVGIG (reference sequence). Losses at the gene ends were 2 bases for V and 5 bases for J; bases not matched to a gene: 14. The CDR3 is 16 residues long. Here the CDR3 DNA reads TGTGCCTGGAGTCCAAACAGGGGAGAAGGGTGGACTGAAGCTTTCTTT. Translation gives CAWSPNRGEGWTEAFF.

V usage is TRBV9 and J usage is TRBJ2-1; D possibly corresponds to TRBD2 (6 bases). Germline CDR1 SGDLS, CDR2 YYNGEE. The CDR3 extends over 16 amino acids. V lost 0 bases to trimming and J lost 2 bases, with 12 bases between them. The CDR3 DNA is TGTGCCAGCAGCGTAGAATCTAGCGCCGCCTACAATGAGCAGTTCTTC. It translates to CASSVESSAAYNEQFF.

The chain carries TRBV29-1 and TRBJ2-5; TRBD2 aligns across 10 bases. There are 13 residues in the CDR3. Trimming cost V 7 bases and J 4 bases; bases outside gene matches: 6. CDR1 and CDR2 from the germline V gene are SQVTM and ANQGSEA. The CDR3: CSGAGGLGETQYF. In DNA, the CDR3 is TGCAGCGGAGCGGGAGGGTTAGGAGAGACCCAGTACTTC.

This chain links TRBV6-1 with TRBJ1-5; D gene ambiguous. V was trimmed by 1 base and J by 7 bases, leaving 11 bases between them. Germline V CDR1 and CDR2: MNHNS, SASEGT. CDR3 length: 14 amino acids. The chain's CDR3 is CASSEGNSRQPQHF. The CDR3 region has the DNA TGTGCCAGCAGTGAAGGGAACAGTAGGCAGCCCCAGCATTTT.

The V gene is TRBV7-9, the J gene TRBJ2-3, with 7 nucleotides matching TRBD1. The CDR3 runs to 16 residues. From germline, CDR1 is SEHNR and CDR2 FQNEAQ (reference sequence). The ends lost 4 bases at V and 2 bases at J; junction bases unmatched: 9. The DNA of the CDR3 is TGTGCCAGCAGCTATACGACAGGGCTGGACACAGATACGCAGTATTTT. It is translated as CASSYTTGLDTDTQYF. Full variable domain (missing parts from reference TRBV7-9 and TRBJ2-3): DTGVSQNPRHKITKRGQNVTFRCDPISEHNRLYWYRQTLGQGPEFLTYFQNEAQLEKSRLLSDRFSAERPKGSFSTLEIQRTEQGDSAMYLCASSYTTGLDTDTQYFGPGTRLTVL.

This chain connects TRBV19 to TRBJ1-2; D not certain. Germline-derived CDR1 and CDR2 are LNHDA and SQIVND (reference sequence). This CDR3 contains 15 residues. V shed 4 bases and J shed 4 bases, with 16 bases lying between them. The CDR3 loop is CASSSYTAVVYGYTF. CDR3 nucleotide sequence: TGTGCCAGTAGTAGCTACACGGCCGTTGTCTATGGCTACACCTTC.

The chain is built from TRBV6-5 and TRBJ2-5, with TRBD1 identical over 8 bases. V lost 4 bases to trimming and J lost 1 base; unmatched junction nucleotides: 5. CDR1 and CDR2 (germline): MNHEY, SVGAGI. The CDR3 covers 15 residues. The CDR3 nucleotides are TGTGCCAGCAGTTGGGACAGGTGGGCCCAAGAGACCCAGTACTTC. Translation gives CASSWDRWAQETQYF.

The J gene is TRBJ2-7, the V gene TRBV25-1; D possibly corresponds to TRBD2 (6 bases). Trimming removed 4 bases at V and 7 bases at J, with 14 bases between. Per the germline V gene, CDR1 is MGHDK and CDR2 is SYGVNS. This CDR3 region has 13 residues. The CDR3 sequence: CASSVGGSREQYF. CDR3 DNA: TGTGCCAGCAGTGTGGGGGGTTCGCGAGAGCAGTACTTC.

This sequence joins TRBV28 and TRBJ1-4; D is ambiguous. This CDR3 has 12 amino acids. Germline V gene lookup returns CDR1 MDHEN and CDR2 SYDVKM. The V end was cut by 2 bases, the J end by 4 bases, with 2 bases between. The CDR3 sequence is CASSLNNEKLFF. The CDR3 DNA is TGTGCCAGCAGTTTAAATAATGAAAAACTGTTTTTT.

CDR3 in amino acids: CASKLGSASNYGYTF. CDR3 bases: TGTGCCAGCAAGTTGGGGTCGGCTTCGAACTATGGCTACACCTTC. The chain couples TRBV6-5 to TRBJ1-2, with no clear D. The CDR3 covers 15 residues. Trimming left V 7 bases short and J 2 bases short, with 17 bases between. In germline, CDR1 is MNHEY, CDR2 SVGAGI.

The V call is TRBV6-5, the J call TRBJ1-4; D may be TRBD1 (5 bases). Germline CDR1 is MNHEY and CDR2 is SVGAGI. CDR3 size: 15 residues. Trimming stripped 6 bases from V and 6 bases from J, with 17 bases between. CDR3 bases: TGTGCCAGCAGCTACCTCGGGAGGGGAGATGAAAAACTGTTTTTT. Amino acid sequence: CASSYLGRGDEKLFF.

For this clone: The junction departs from the called germline gene at one end, perhaps through a read error. The genes are TRBV3-1 (or the pseudogene TRBV3-2) and TRBJ2-4; TRBD1 aligns across 9 bases. Germline CDR1 reads LGHDT; CDR2 reads YNNKEL (reference sequence). The CDR3 loop spans 11 amino acids. CDR3 nucleotide sequence: TGTGCCAGCAGCCCGGGACAGGGTCTGTTCTTC. It codes for CASSPGQGLFF.

Note on this clone: This specimen includes other DNA sequences encoding the same CDR3. J is TRBJ1-5 and V is TRBV29-1; 7 nucleotides align to TRBD1. This CDR3 region has 12 residues. Germline trimming cut 7 bases from V and 2 bases from J; bases unmatched to any gene: 2. Germline CDR1 reads SQVTM; CDR2 reads ANQGSEA. In nucleotides, the CDR3 is TGCAGCGCAGGGGGTGGCAATCAGCCCCAGCATTTT. It encodes CSAGGGNQPQHF.

This chain links TRBV19 with TRBJ1-6, with TRBD1 identical over 8 bases. Unmatched junction bases numbered 6, after V lost 4 bases and J lost 7 bases. The CDR3 runs to 15 residues. The germline CDR1 and CDR2 sequences are LNHDA and SQIVND (reference sequence). CDR3 nucleotides: TGTGCCAGTAGTAGTAGGACAGGGAGGAATTCACCCCTCCACTTT. This sequence encodes CASSSRTGRNSPLHF.